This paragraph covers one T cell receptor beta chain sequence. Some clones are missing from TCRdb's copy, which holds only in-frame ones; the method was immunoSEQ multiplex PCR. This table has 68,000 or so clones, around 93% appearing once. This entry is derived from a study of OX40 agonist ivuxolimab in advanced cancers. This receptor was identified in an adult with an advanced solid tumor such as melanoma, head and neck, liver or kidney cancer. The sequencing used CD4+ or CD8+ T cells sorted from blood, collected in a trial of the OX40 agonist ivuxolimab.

Here the CDR3 reads CASSIQGGSNQPQHF. The CDR3 DNA follows: TGTGCCAGTAGTATACAGGGTGGGAGCAATCAGCCCCAGCATTTT. This rearrangement joins TRBV19 to TRBJ1-5; tentatively, D is TRBD1 (5 bases). This CDR3 spans 15 amino acids. Looked up from germline, CDR1 is LNHDA and CDR2 is SQIVND (reference sequence). V lost 2 bases and J lost 1, with 9 bases in between. Supplemented by reference TRBV19 and TRBJ1-5, the full variable domain reads DGGITQSPKYLFRKEGQNVTLSCEQNLNHDAMYWYRQDPGQGLRLIYYSQIVNDFQKGDIAEGYSVSREKKESFPLTVTSAQKNPTAFYLCASSIQGGSNQPQHFGDGTRLSIL.